What follows are 5 T cell receptor beta chains derived from one specimen sequenced in a study of T cell repertoires in cytomegalovirus infection. Using its own MiXCR run on the reads, TCRdb lists one record per CDR3 protein. The data hold about 360,000 distinct CDR3 sequences, with roughly 20% observed a single time. The sample was PBMCs. These receptors all stem from a human donor in good health (CMV status not recorded). Some clones in this sample may be carry-over from other donors' samples.

The chain links TRBV2 to TRBJ2-2; TRBD1 agrees at 11 bases. The germline CDR1 and CDR2 sequences are SNHLY and FYNNEI. Unmatched junction bases numbered 1, after V lost 1 base and J lost 6 bases. This CDR3 has 15 amino acids. As DNA, the CDR3 is TGTGCCAGCAGTGAAGGGACAGGGGGCCCCGGGGAGCTGTTTTTT. Its protein is CASSEGTGGPGELFF.

In its sample, this clonotype was seen a few times. The J gene is TRBJ2-3, the V gene TRBV7-9, with TRBD1 matching 11 bases. The CDR3 is made up of 15 amino acids. In germline, CDR1 is SEHNR, CDR2 FQNEAQ (reference sequence). The trim removed 5 bases at V and 6 bases at J, leaving 7 bases unmatched. The CDR3 nucleotides read TGTGCCAGCAGCGTTTCCGGGACAGGGGGTGATACGCAGTATTTT. This gives the protein CASSVSGTGGDTQYF. The whole variable domain, remainder taken from reference TRBV7-9 and TRBJ2-3, is DTGVSQNPRHKITKRGQNVTFRCDPISEHNRLYWYRQTLGQGPEFLTYFQNEAQLEKSRLLSDRFSAERPKGSFSTLEIQRTEQGDSAMYLCASSVSGTGGDTQYFGPGTRLTVL.

In its sample, this clonotype was seen a few times. This sequence joins TRBV18 and TRBJ1-6; 7 bases are shared with TRBD1. The CDR3 is made up of 14 amino acids. With 2 bases clipped from V and 7 bases from J, the junction kept 2 bases outside the gene matches. Per germline, CDR1 KGHSH and CDR2 LQKENI. The CDR3 sequence is CASSPGTANSPLHF. The CDR3 DNA follows: TGTGCCAGCTCACCAGGGACAGCGAATTCACCCCTCCACTTT.

CDR3 in DNA: TGTGCCAGCACTATCCTAGGGGGAGATACGCAGTATTTT. As protein: CASTILGGDTQYF. The chain carries TRBV12-3 or TRBV12-4 and TRBJ2-3, with D perhaps matching TRBD1 (6 bases). This CDR3 region has 13 residues. The germline V and J ends were trimmed by 7 bases and 5 bases, with 13 bases remaining between them.

CDR3 sequence (DNA): TGTGCCAGCAGTTACTTGGGACAGAATCAGAACACTGAAGCTTTCTTT. Translation: CASSYLGQNQNTEAFF. This sequence joins TRBV6-2 or TRBV6-3 and TRBJ1-1, with 7 positions matching TRBD1. Per germline, CDR1 MNHEY and CDR2 SVGEGT. The CDR3 extends over 16 amino acids. With V trimmed by 1 base and J by 1 base, 6 bases remained unmatched.